What follows are 24 T cell receptor beta chains derived from one specimen sequenced in a study of control samples from healthy donors and cancer patients. Libraries were prepared by immunoSEQ multiplex PCR; TCRdb keeps only in-frame clonotypes and omits some of them. The table records 200,000 or so clones, over 90% of them present only once. The sequenced sample was blood. The source is a man over 45 in good health.

In this sample, this clone turned up once. The rearrangement joins TRBV3-1 (or the pseudogene TRBV3-2) to TRBJ1-5, with D possibly TRBD1 on 5 matching bases. Germline V gene sequence: CDR1 LGHDT, CDR2 YNNKEL (reference sequence). The CDR3 extends over 15 amino acids. Trimming took 3 bases from V and 2 from J, leaving 11 bases between them. The CDR3 loop is CASSHGRGRNQPQHF. CDR3 in DNA: TGTGCCAGCAGCCATGGTAGGGGCCGCAATCAGCCCCAGCATTTT.

This chain joins TRBV11-2 and TRBJ2-5; 14 bases are shared with TRBD2. Germline CDR1 reads SGHAT; CDR2 reads FQNNGV. This CDR3 spans 15 amino acids. With V trimmed by 4 bases and J by 2 bases, 0 bases remained unmatched. CDR3 in DNA: TGTGCCAGCAGCTGGACTAGCGGGGGGCAAGAGACCCAGTACTTC. It is translated as CASSWTSGGQETQYF.

V usage is TRBV9 and J usage is TRBJ2-5, with 7 bases that match TRBD2. Trimming at V came to 5 bases and at J to 1 base, leaving 8 bases not matched to a gene. CDR1 and CDR2 from the germline V gene are SGDLS and YYNGEE. The CDR3 has 15 residues. The CDR3 region is CASSKMGLSQETQYF. The CDR3 DNA reads as TGTGCCAGCAGTAAAATGGGACTATCCCAAGAGACCCAGTACTTC. The variable domain in full, with the rest retrieved from reference TRBV9 and TRBJ2-5, is DSGVTQTPKHLITATGQRVTLRCSPRSGDLSVYWYQQSLDQGLQFLIQYYNGEERAKGNILERFSAQQFPDLHSELNLSSLELGDSALYFCASSKMGLSQETQYFGPGTRLLVL.

The V gene is TRBV5-8, the J gene TRBJ1-6, with D perhaps TRBD1 (5 bases). This CDR3 comprises 16 residues. Germline V gene lookup returns CDR1 SGHTS and CDR2 YDEGEE. Between the trimmed V and J ends, which lost 1 base and 2 bases, there was a span of 10 bases. In DNA form, the CDR3 reads TGTGCCAGCAGCTTGCGGGACGGAGCCTATAATTCACCCCTCCACTTT. Translation: CASSLRDGAYNSPLHF.

This rearrangement joins TRBV30 to TRBJ1-3; tentative D call: TRBD1 (5 bases). V was pared by 5 bases and J by 8 bases, with 10 bases between. Germline CDR1 GTSNPN, CDR2 SVGIG (reference sequence). This CDR3 comprises 11 residues. CDR3: CAWGRGDTIYF. Written as DNA, the CDR3 is TGTGCCTGGGGTCGAGGGGACACCATATATTTT.

The rearrangement uses TRBV24-1 and TRBJ2-2; tentatively, D is TRBD1 or TRBD2 (7 bases each). The germline V gene has CDR1 KGHDR and CDR2 SFDVKD. The CDR3 contains 16 residues. V dropped 4 bases and J dropped 3 bases, with 14 bases sitting between them. CDR3 protein: CATSEVRGGDTGELFF. CDR3 in DNA: TGTGCCACCAGTGAGGTCAGGGGGGGAGACACCGGGGAGCTGTTTTTT.

This chain links TRBV4-2 with TRBJ1-5; D remains ambiguous. This CDR3 contains 15 residues. Trimming took off 0 bases at V and 3 bases at J, with 9 bases between the two ends. Germline-derived CDR1 and CDR2 are LGHNA and YNFKEQ. CDR3 amino acids: CASSQDLSTNQPQHF. CDR3 DNA sequence: TGTGCCAGCAGCCAAGATTTGAGTACCAATCAGCCCCAGCATTTT.

The chain couples TRBV28 to TRBJ2-7; 7 bases are a match to TRBD1. The CDR3 totals 15 residues. The germline V gene encodes CDR1 MDHEN and CDR2 SYDVKM. The J segment lost 4 bases and the V segment lost 5 bases, leaving 11 bases of the junction unmatched. For the CDR3, the DNA is TGTGCCAGCAGTCTGGTAAGGACAGGAGCTTACGAGCAGTACGTC. Its protein is CASSLVRTGAYEQYV.

The V gene is TRBV7-8, the J gene TRBJ2-5, with 9 bases matching TRBD2. The CDR3 extends over 15 amino acids. Germline-derived CDR1 and CDR2 are SGHVS and FQNEAQ. Unmatched junction bases numbered 8, after V lost 5 bases and J lost 4 bases. The CDR3 DNA reads as TGTGCCAGCAGCGCTCGAGCGGGGGGACGAGAGACCCAGTACTTC. Its protein is CASSARAGGRETQYF.

Written as DNA, the CDR3 is TGTGCCAGTAGCAACGACAGGTATAATGAAAAACTGTTTTTT. Protein product: CASSNDRYNEKLFF. The chain couples TRBV19 to TRBJ1-4; D possibly corresponds to TRBD1 (6 bases). From germline, CDR1 is LNHDA and CDR2 SQIVND (reference sequence). The CDR3 consists of 14 residues. The V gene lost 6 bases and the J gene lost 4 bases, with 12 bases spanning the gap. Based on the CDR3 plus reference TRBV19 and TRBJ1-4, the full variable domain is DGGITQSPKYLFRKEGQNVTLSCEQNLNHDAMYWYRQDPGQGLRLIYYSQIVNDFQKGDIAEGYSVSREKKESFPLTVTSAQKNPTAFYLCASSNDRYNEKLFFGSGTQLSVL.

This chain links TRBV3-1 (or the pseudogene TRBV3-2) with TRBJ1-2, with no clear D. This CDR3 is 11 amino acids long. The V end was cut by 0 bases, the J end by 8 bases, with 4 bases between. Per the germline V gene, CDR1 is LGHDT and CDR2 is YNNKEL (reference sequence). CDR3 amino acids: CASSQDWGYTF. The DNA for the CDR3 is TGTGCCAGCAGCCAAGATTGGGGCTACACCTTC.

The chain carries TRBV3-1 (or the pseudogene TRBV3-2) and TRBJ1-4; 11 positions agree with TRBD1. Germline CDR1 LGHDT, CDR2 YNNKEL (reference sequence). V dropped 5 bases and J dropped 3; count of bases not matched to a gene: 5. The CDR3 runs to 16 residues. CDR3 loop: CASSTRTGGSNEKLFF. The CDR3, as DNA: TGTGCCAGCAGCACCCGGACAGGGGGCTCTAATGAAAAACTGTTTTTT.

The chain links TRBV4-2 to TRBJ1-1; D remains unclear. The germline V and J ends were trimmed by 4 bases and 4 bases, with 10 bases remaining between them. The germline gives CDR1 LGHNA, CDR2 YNFKEQ. The length of the CDR3 is 13 residues. For the CDR3, the DNA is TGTGCCAGCAGCCGGAAGGTGAGCACTGAAGCTTTCTTT. Protein sequence: CASSRKVSTEAFF.

The DNA of the CDR3 is TGCGCCAGCAGCTGGGCAGGGGGCGCGGGTCAGCCCCAGCATTTT. It yields the protein CASSWAGGAGQPQHF. The rearrangement uses TRBV5-1 and TRBJ1-5; TRBD1 agrees at 8 bases. The CDR3 loop spans 15 amino acids. Germline trimming cut 3 bases from V and 6 bases from J; bases unmatched to any gene: 8. Per germline, CDR1 SGHRS and CDR2 YFSETQ.

The J gene is TRBJ1-4, the V gene TRBV5-1; TRBD1 aligns across 8 bases. From germline, CDR1 is SGHRS and CDR2 YFSETQ. The CDR3 totals 15 residues. V shed 5 bases, J shed 4 bases, and the junction held 7 bases outside the gene matches. CDR3 DNA sequence: TGCGCCAGCAGACAGGGGGAATTCCTTAATGAAAAACTGTTTTTT. As protein: CASRQGEFLNEKLFF. Variable domain in full (rest from reference TRBV5-1 and TRBJ1-4): KAGVTQTPRYLIKTRGQQVTLSCSPISGHRSVSWYQQTPGQGLQFLFEYFSETQRNKGNFPGRFSGRQFSNSRSEMNVSTLELGDSALYLCASRQGEFLNEKLFFGSGTQLSVL.

The rearrangement uses TRBV27 and TRBJ1-2, with 9 bases that match TRBD1. V shed 5 bases and J 8 bases; nucleotides not matched to a gene: 9. Germline values: CDR1 MNHEY, CDR2 SMNVEV (reference sequence). The length of the CDR3 is 14 residues. This CDR3 reads CASSAQGALGGYTF. The CDR3 DNA reads TGTGCCAGCAGTGCACAGGGGGCGCTTGGCGGCTACACCTTC.

This chain joins TRBV11-2 and TRBJ2-1; D possibly corresponds to TRBD2 (5 bases). The CDR3 is 15 amino acids. The V end lost 1 base, the J end lost 1 base, and 8 bases lay between the germline ends. Per the germline V gene, CDR1 is SGHAT and CDR2 is FQNNGV. CDR3 sequence reads: CASSLGAGSYNEQFF. DNA for the CDR3: TGTGCCAGCAGCTTAGGGGCGGGTTCCTACAATGAGCAGTTCTTC.

The chain has TRBV6-6 and TRBJ1-2; 7 bases are shared with TRBD1. The CDR3 sequence is 13 residues long. CDR1 is MNHNY, CDR2 SVGAGI, per germline (reference sequence). V lost 5 bases, J lost 6 bases, and 6 bases stayed unmatched. The CDR3 DNA follows: TGTGCCAGCAGTAATACAGGGGAAAATGGCTACACCTTC. The encoded protein is CASSNTGENGYTF.

The chain joins TRBV11-2 to TRBJ2-4; the D gene could be TRBD1 or TRBD2 (7 bases each). Germline assignment: CDR1 SGHAT and CDR2 FQNNGV. Between the trimmed V and J ends, which lost 5 bases and 1 base, there was a span of 15 bases. The CDR3 contains 16 residues. The CDR3 sequence is CASSPGGEKAKNIQYF. As DNA, the CDR3 is TGTGCCAGCAGCCCAGGGGGGGAAAAGGCCAAAAACATTCAGTACTTC.

In its sample, this clone was seen once. The chain is built from TRBV6-5 and TRBJ2-2, with D maybe TRBD2 (5 bases). Germline lookup yields CDR1 MNHEY and CDR2 SVGAGI. Trimming left V 8 bases short and J 0 bases short, with 13 bases between. This CDR3 region has 15 residues. The chain's CDR3 is CASQTLAANTGELFF. CDR3 in DNA: TGTGCCAGCCAGACCCTAGCTGCGAACACCGGGGAGCTGTTTTTT.

The chain employs TRBV10-3 and TRBJ1-4, with TRBD1 as a possible D gene (5 bases). The germline V gene has CDR1 ENHRY and CDR2 SYGVKD. Trimming took 3 bases from V and 5 from J, leaving 10 bases between them. The CDR3 spans 14 residues. CDR3 region: CAISEGGTNEKLFF. The CDR3 DNA is TGTGCCATCAGTGAAGGAGGGACCAATGAAAAACTGTTTTTT.

The chain combines TRBV6-5 with TRBJ1-5; D perhaps matches TRBD1 (5 bases). Germline CDR1 is MNHEY and CDR2 is SVGAGI. V gave up 8 bases and J gave up 4 bases, with 9 bases separating them. This CDR3 is 12 amino acids long. The CDR3 nucleotides read TGTGCCAGCTCCAGGGATAATCAGCCCCAGCATTTT. The encoded protein is CASSRDNQPQHF.

The chain links TRBV29-1 to TRBJ1-1; D might be TRBD1 (5 bases). Germline CDR1 reads SQVTM; CDR2 reads ANQGSEA. The CDR3 is made up of 12 amino acids. The V gene lost 6 bases and the J gene lost 0 bases, with 8 bases spanning the gap. Written as DNA, the CDR3 is TGCAGCGTAGGGGAAGTGAACACTGAAGCTTTCTTT. This translates into CSVGEVNTEAFF.

This clone appeared once. The chain recombines TRBV6-1 with TRBJ2-7; D is ambiguous. Per germline, CDR1 MNHNS and CDR2 SASEGT. The CDR3 totals 12 residues. With 3 bases removed from V and 0 bases from J, the gap between germline ends came to 3 bases. The CDR3 spells CASSDPSYEQYF. The CDR3 nucleotides read TGTGCCAGCAGTGACCCCTCCTACGAGCAGTACTTC.